One sample yielded the 26 T cell receptor beta chains listed below, sequenced in a study of early T cells in non-severe SARS-CoV-2 infection. TCRdb processed the 5' RACE reads anew with MiXCR; each CDR3 protein has one entry. The data contain tens of thousands of distinct CDR3 sequences, 7% to 8% of them singletons. The sequencing input was whole blood. Receptors were obtained from an adult who was a healthcare worker with PCR-confirmed SARS-CoV-2 infection or an uninfected control (not recorded which).

This clonotype has just one count. The chain combines TRBV20-1 with TRBJ2-7; TRBD1 or TRBD2 may be the D gene (6 bases each). CDR3 length equals 9 residues. Germline lookup yields CDR1 DFQATT and CDR2 SNEGSKA (reference sequence). CDR3 loop: CSGGGEQYF. The CDR3 DNA reads as TGCAGCGGGGGCGGCGAGCAGTACTTC.

This clonotype was counted only a few times. The chain joins TRBV6-2 or TRBV6-3 to TRBJ2-7; D call uncertain. Germline lookup yields CDR1 MNHEY and CDR2 SVGEGT. The CDR3 length is 14 residues. The V gene lost 7 bases and the J gene lost 0 bases, with 13 bases spanning the gap. The CDR3 reads CASIMTPSSYEQYF. In DNA form, the CDR3 reads TGTGCCAGCATTATGACACCGAGCTCCTACGAGCAGTACTTC.

V gene TRBV18 combines with J gene TRBJ1-2; D ambiguous. The V end lost 2 bases, the J end lost 2 bases, and 12 bases lay between the germline ends. CDR3 length: 15 residues. The germline V gene has CDR1 KGHSH and CDR2 LQKENI. The CDR3: CASSPTASRNYGYTF. As DNA, the CDR3 is TGTGCCAGCTCACCAACGGCGAGCCGGAACTATGGCTACACCTTC.

V is TRBV19 and J is TRBJ1-1; D call uncertain. The CDR3 consists of 15 residues. Germline lookup yields CDR1 LNHDA and CDR2 SQIVND (reference sequence). V lost 6 bases to trimming and J lost 0 bases, with 14 bases between them. The CDR3 here is CASSDTPGLNTEAFF. CDR3 coding DNA: TGTGCCAGTAGCGATACCCCGGGCCTGAACACTGAAGCTTTCTTT.

The J gene is TRBJ2-5, the V gene TRBV4-3; 10 nucleotides line up with TRBD1. J lost 0 bases, V lost 3 bases, and 1 base had no gene match. Germline CDR1 LGHNA, CDR2 YSLEER. The CDR3 runs to 15 residues. CDR3: CASSQGQGYQETQYF. The CDR3 nucleotides are TGCGCCAGCAGCCAGGGACAGGGGTACCAAGAGACCCAGTACTTC.

DNA of the CDR3: TGTGCCAGCTCACCACCAGGGACAGCTGACACCGGGGAGCTGTTTTTT. Its translation is CASSPPGTADTGELFF. The chain has TRBV18 and TRBJ2-2, with 7 bases matching TRBD1. CDR1 KGHSH and CDR2 LQKENI come from the germline V gene. V lost 0 bases and J lost 3; bases outside the gene matches: 4. The CDR3 contains 16 residues.

This clonotype was observed a handful of times. The V gene is TRBV29-1, the J gene TRBJ1-2; D is ambiguous. CDR3 length: 11 residues. Trimming removed 5 bases at V and 8 bases at J, with 12 bases between. Germline V lookup: CDR1 SQVTM, CDR2 ANQGSEA. The DNA of the CDR3 is TGCAGCGTTTTACTCCAAGGGGGCTACACCTTC. Encoded protein: CSVLLQGGYTF. Complete variable domain (other parts from reference TRBV29-1 and TRBJ1-2): SAVISQKPSRDICQRGTSLTIQCQVDSQVTMMFWYRQQPGQSLTLIATANQGSEATYESGFVIDKFPISRPNLTFSTLTVSNMSPEDSSIYLCSVLLQGGYTFGSGTRLTVV.

This clonotype came up a few times. V and J are TRBV15 and TRBJ2-5; D gene unclear. Between the trimmed V and J ends, which lost 0 bases and 0 bases, there was a span of 8 bases. CDR1 LNHNV and CDR2 YYDKDF come from the germline V gene (reference sequence). The CDR3 has 15 residues. The CDR3: CATSRDPSYQETQYF. The CDR3 region has the DNA TGTGCCACCAGCAGAGACCCCTCCTACCAAGAGACCCAGTACTTC.

This clonotype was recorded many times. This rearrangement joins TRBV3-1 to TRBJ1-5, with 11 bases that match TRBD1. Per germline, CDR1 LGHDT and CDR2 YNNKEL (reference sequence). The CDR3 length is 13 residues. The ends lost 5 bases at V and 7 bases at J; junction bases unmatched: 1. DNA of the CDR3: TGTGCCAGCAGCGGACAGGGGGCCCAGCCCCAGCATTTT. This gives the protein CASSGQGAQPQHF.

This clonotype has a count of ten or more. The chain uses TRBV5-1 and TRBJ2-3; D perhaps matches TRBD2 (5 bases). Trimming took off 2 bases at V and 5 bases at J, with 12 bases between the two ends. The CDR3 has 14 residues. The germline V gene encodes CDR1 SGHRS and CDR2 YFSETQ. CDR3 bases: TGCGCCAGCAGCTTCACCCTAGCAGGAGATACGCAGTATTTT. Encoded protein: CASSFTLAGDTQYF. Full variable domain (outside the CDR3, taken from reference TRBV5-1 and TRBJ2-3): KAGVTQTPRYLIKTRGQQVTLSCSPISGHRSVSWYQQTPGQGLQFLFEYFSETQRNKGNFPGRFSGRQFSNSRSEMNVSTLELGDSALYLCASSFTLAGDTQYFGPGTRLTVL.

This clonotype showed up many times. This rearrangement joins TRBV12-3 or TRBV12-4 to TRBJ2-1; TRBD2 matches 7 bases. With V trimmed by 2 bases and J by 0 bases, 7 bases remained unmatched. The CDR3 contains 17 residues. The CDR3 region is CASSLSIGLGSYNEQFF. CDR3 DNA sequence: TGTGCCAGCAGTTTAAGTATAGGACTAGGCTCCTACAATGAGCAGTTCTTC.

The chain is built from TRBV4-3 and TRBJ2-3, with D unresolved. V dropped 0 bases and J dropped 1 base, with 8 bases sitting between them. CDR1 is LGHNA, CDR2 YSLEER, per germline. The CDR3 has 15 amino acids. The CDR3 loop is CASSQDQEGTDTQYF. In DNA form, the CDR3 reads TGCGCCAGCAGCCAAGATCAGGAAGGCACAGATACGCAGTATTTT.

This clonotype was observed at least ten times. This chain links TRBV5-1 with TRBJ2-7; D call uncertain. The V and J ends lost 2 bases and 1 base respectively, with 4 bases between them. This CDR3 spans 12 amino acids. In germline, CDR1 is SGHRS, CDR2 YFSETQ. The CDR3 loop reads CASSFDSYEQYF. The CDR3 DNA is TGCGCCAGCAGCTTCGATTCCTACGAGCAGTACTTC.

The table lists this clonotype with many counts. The chain joins TRBV11-3 to TRBJ2-7; D unresolved. Germline CDR1 is SGHNT and CDR2 is YENEEA. The germline V and J ends were trimmed by 1 base and 3 bases, with 7 bases remaining between them. The CDR3 extends over 13 amino acids. The CDR3 is CASSLALNYEQYF. CDR3 DNA: TGTGCCAGCAGCTTAGCTCTCAACTACGAGCAGTACTTC.

V is TRBV20-1 and J is TRBJ1-3, with no clear D. This CDR3 is built from 13 residues. Trimming took off 0 bases at V and 2 bases at J, with 5 bases between the two ends. The germline gives CDR1 DFQATT, CDR2 SNEGSKA (reference sequence). Here the CDR3 reads CSARDSTGNTIYF. In DNA form, the CDR3 reads TGCAGTGCTAGAGATTCGACTGGAAACACCATATATTTT.

This clonotype was seen only a few times. V is TRBV12-5 and J is TRBJ1-1; TRBD1 might be the D (6 bases). The CDR3 totals 13 residues. Trimming removed 2 bases at V and 5 bases at J, with 9 bases between. Germline V CDR1 and CDR2: LGHNT, FRNRAP. The CDR3 bases are TGTGCTAGTGGTTTGCGGGGGCGGACTGAAGCTTTCTTT. It translates to CASGLRGRTEAFF.

This clonotype has a handful of counts. This chain joins TRBV7-2 and TRBJ2-1; D uncertain. The CDR3 sequence is 12 residues long. The V end was cut by 2 bases, the J end by 14 bases, with 13 bases between. Germline values: CDR1 SGHTA, CDR2 FQGNSA. The CDR3 spells CASSLNRVVKFF. The CDR3 DNA reads as TGTGCCAGCAGCTTAAATAGGGTAGTAAAGTTCTTC.

Many counts were recorded for this clonotype. The genes are TRBV20-1 and TRBJ2-1; 11 positions agree with TRBD1. The CDR3 spans 14 residues. Germline V gene sequence: CDR1 DFQATT, CDR2 SNEGSKA (reference sequence). V gave up 5 bases and J gave up 7 bases; unmatched junction bases: 7. The CDR3 loop is CSAVGTGGVNEQFF. In DNA, the CDR3 is TGCAGTGCTGTCGGGACAGGGGGGGTGAATGAGCAGTTCTTC.

This rearrangement joins TRBV5-4 to TRBJ2-5; 10 bases map to TRBD2. The V gene's germline CDR1 is SGHNT and CDR2 YYREEE (reference sequence). The CDR3 is made up of 16 amino acids. Unmatched junction bases numbered 8, after V lost 3 bases and J lost 3 bases. Here the CDR3 reads CASSSGLAEGKETQYF. CDR3 bases: TGTGCCAGCAGCTCCGGACTAGCGGAGGGCAAAGAGACCCAGTACTTC.

This chain connects TRBV20-1 to TRBJ1-4, with TRBD1 identical over 9 bases. There are 15 residues in the CDR3. Germline lookup yields CDR1 DFQATT and CDR2 SNEGSKA (reference sequence). V trimming: 0 bases; J trimming: 8 bases; junction bases outside the gene matches: 7. In nucleotides, the CDR3 is TGCAGTGCTAGAGAAAGGACAGGGGTTGGGGAAAAACTGTTTTTT. Translating it yields CSARERTGVGEKLFF.

In this sample, this clonotype turned up many times. This chain connects TRBV30 to TRBJ1-5; no clear D gene. The CDR3 consists of 13 residues. V was shortened by 0 bases and J by 4 bases, with 7 bases between the two germline ends. The V gene's germline CDR1 is GTSNPN and CDR2 SVGIG (reference sequence). CDR3 residues: CAWSVLLNQPQHF. Written as DNA, the CDR3 is TGTGCCTGGAGTGTTTTGTTAAATCAGCCCCAGCATTTT.

This clonotype was seen repeatedly, ten times or more. The chain employs TRBV6-6 and TRBJ1-3, with no clear D. Deletions cut 1 base from V and 0 bases from J, with 13 bases between. This CDR3 has 17 amino acids. From germline, CDR1 is MNHNY and CDR2 SVGAGI (reference sequence). The CDR3 protein is CASSYLSGGSSGNTIYF. The CDR3 nucleotides read TGTGCCAGCAGTTACTTGTCGGGCGGAAGCTCTGGAAACACCATATATTTT.

This chain connects TRBV25-1 to TRBJ2-7; D ambiguous. CDR1 is MGHDK, CDR2 SYGVNS, per germline. The V and J ends lost 8 bases and 7 bases respectively, with 21 bases between them. This CDR3 contains 14 residues. DNA of the CDR3: TGTGCCAGCGCGACATATTCGGGTCCCCAGGAGCAGTACTTC. Translating gives CASATYSGPQEQYF.

J is TRBJ2-7 and V is TRBV28, with D uncertain. Trimming cost V 3 bases and J 5 bases, with 14 bases left between them. The CDR3 consists of 14 residues. Germline V gene data show CDR1 as MDHEN and CDR2 as SYDVKM. The chain's CDR3 is CASSLIPPDNEQYF. CDR3 DNA sequence: TGTGCCAGCAGTTTGATCCCCCCTGACAACGAGCAGTACTTC.

The sample holds a few counts of this clonotype. The genes are TRBV10-3 and TRBJ2-5, with D possibly matching TRBD1 (5 bases). CDR3 size: 19 residues. V lost 2 bases to trimming and J lost 0 bases, with 22 bases between them. CDR1 and CDR2 (germline): ENHRY, SYGVKD. The CDR3: CAISEIGIGMGPNQETQYF. The CDR3 coding sequence is TGTGCCATCAGTGAGATTGGGATAGGGATGGGGCCGAACCAAGAGACCCAGTACTTC.

This clonotype was observed at least ten times. This chain uses TRBV18 with TRBJ2-1; D is uncertain. The CDR3 totals 13 residues. The germline gives CDR1 KGHSH, CDR2 LQKENI. Deletions cut 6 bases from V and 5 bases from J, with 11 bases between. The CDR3 loop reads CASSRRTNNEQFF. CDR3 coding DNA: TGTGCCAGCTCGCGACGGACCAACAATGAGCAGTTCTTC.